This T cell receptor (beta chain) appears in the sequencing data of a study of shared T cell receptors in the human thymus. Sequenced by immunoSEQ multiplex PCR; TCRdb stores in-frame clones only, minus some. Of hundreds of thousands of clones listed, 78% are singletons. In germline, CDR1 is SGHVS, CDR2 FNYEAQ. V lost 5 bases and J lost 2; bases outside the gene matches: 12. The CDR3 totals 17 residues. This same sample was also taken into another study, of human thymus T cells. According to that study: Resected material from corrective heart surgery provided the thymus tissue analysed. Thymic and blood repertoires showed apparently biased V and J gene usage. There were highly overlapping thymic repertoires among unrelated individuals, as related research reported.

The sequence was collected from a boy less than two years old with a congenital heart defect. The specimen was thymocytes. The chain recombines TRBV7-6 with TRBJ1-5, with 7 bases fitting TRBD1. In nucleotides, the CDR3 is TGTGCCAGCAGCCCAATTCTTAATGACAGGGGCAATCAGCCCCAGCATTTT. Its translation is CASSPILNDRGNQPQHF. The variable domain in full, completed from reference TRBV7-6 and TRBJ1-5, reads GAGVSQSPRYKVTKRGQDVALRCDPISGHVSLYWYRQALGQGPEFLTYFNYEAQQDKSGLPNDRFSAERPEGSISTLTIQRTEQRDSAMYRCASSPILNDRGNQPQHFGDGTRLSIL.